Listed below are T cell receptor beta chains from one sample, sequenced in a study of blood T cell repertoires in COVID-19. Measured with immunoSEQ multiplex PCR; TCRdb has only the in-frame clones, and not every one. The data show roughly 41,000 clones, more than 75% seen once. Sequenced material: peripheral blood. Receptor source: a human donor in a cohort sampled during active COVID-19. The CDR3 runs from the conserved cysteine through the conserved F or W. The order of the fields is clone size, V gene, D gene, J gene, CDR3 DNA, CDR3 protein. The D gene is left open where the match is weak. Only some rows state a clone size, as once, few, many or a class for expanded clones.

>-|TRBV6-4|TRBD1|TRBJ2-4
TGTGCCACTACACCGGGGCAGGGGGCGCCCAAAAACATTCAGTACTTC
CATTPGQGAPKNIQYF
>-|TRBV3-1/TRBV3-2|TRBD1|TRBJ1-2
TGTGCCAGCAGCCAACGGGACAGGAACTATGGCTACACCTTC
CASSQRDRNYGYTF
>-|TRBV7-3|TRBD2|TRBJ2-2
TGTGCCAGCAGCAGACTAGCGGGGAACACCGGGGAGCTGTTTTTT
CASSRLAGNTGELFF
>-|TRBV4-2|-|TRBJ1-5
TGTGCCAGCAGCCCGGAGCATAGCAATCAGCCCCAGCATTTT
CASSPEHSNQPQHF
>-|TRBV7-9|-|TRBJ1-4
TGTGCCAGCAACTCGGCTGGGGGGAAGGGTGAAAAACTGTTTTTT
CASNSAGGKGEKLFF
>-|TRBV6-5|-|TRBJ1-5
TGTGCCAGCAGCGATCCCGGGAACCAGCCCCAGCATTTT
CASSDPGNQPQHF
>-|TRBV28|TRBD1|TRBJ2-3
TGTGCCAGCAGTTCACCGGGACAGGGATCTCTCAATCCTCTAGTAAGCACAGATACGCAGTATTTT
CASSSPGQGSLNPLVSTDTQYF
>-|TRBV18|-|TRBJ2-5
TGTGCCAGCTCGAACAGGGTCAGCGAGACCCAGTACTTC
CASSNRVSETQYF
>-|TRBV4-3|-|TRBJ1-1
TGCGCCAGCAGCGAGACAGGGAACACTGAAGCTTTCTTT
CASSETGNTEAFF
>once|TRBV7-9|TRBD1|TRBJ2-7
TGTGCCAGCAGCATGACAGGGACCCTAGGGGAGCAGTACTTC
CASSMTGTLGEQYF
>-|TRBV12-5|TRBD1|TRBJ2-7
TGTGCTAGTGGTTTAACCGGGACAGTTACCCACGAGCAGTACTTC
CASGLTGTVTHEQYF